One and the same sample provided the 21 T cell receptor beta chains below, sequenced in a study of tumor and adjacent non-tumor tissue in lung cancer. A modified ARM-PCR protocol with three rounds of nested PCR amplified TCRbeta. TCRdb re-called the multiplex PCR reads through MiXCR, storing one row per CDR3 protein. The data hold tens of thousands of distinct CDR3 sequences, with more than 75% observed a single time. This sample's RNA came from whole unsorted tissue. The normal lung tissue was taken more than 3 cm from the tumor edge. The sample was distant non-tumor lung tissue. Receptor source: a man aged 60-69 years with non-small cell lung cancer.

This chain uses TRBV12-3 or TRBV12-4 with TRBJ1-1; D might be TRBD1 (5 bases). V lost 6 bases and J lost 5, with 16 bases in between. The length of the CDR3 is 14 residues. DNA for the CDR3: TGTGCCAGCAGCACCAGGGCCTCCGGGACTGAAGCTTTCTTT. It encodes CASSTRASGTEAFF.

This clonotype has a single count. At one boundary the junction diverges from the germline segment, which might be a read error. The chain employs TRBV6-2 or TRBV6-3 and TRBJ2-7; weak D call: TRBD1 (6 bases). The CDR3 length is 14 residues. Per germline, CDR1 MNHEY and CDR2 SVGEGT. For the CDR3, the DNA is TGTGCCAACCGGGGATGGGGGCCAACCTACGTGCAGTACTTC. Its translation is CANRGWGPTYVQYF.

Worth noting for this clonotype: Germline and junction disagree at one end, which may indicate a read error. This rearrangement joins TRBV7-8 to TRBJ2-5; 9 bases are a match to TRBD2. CDR3 size: 15 residues. In germline, CDR1 is SGHVS, CDR2 FQNEAQ. CDR3 DNA: TGTGTCAGCAGCTCCGGACTAGCGAGAGAAGAGACCCAGTACTTC. It codes for CVSSSGLAREETQYF.

For this clonotype: One end of the junction varies from germline; a read error may be responsible. V usage is TRBV29-1 and J usage is TRBJ2-2, with D perhaps TRBD2 (8 bases). The CDR3 sequence is 15 residues long. Germline loops: CDR1 SQVTM, CDR2 ANQGSEA. CDR3 coding DNA: TGCAGCGTTCCCAGGGGGACTAGTGGCACCAGGGAGCTGTTTTTT. As protein: CSVPRGTSGTRELFF.

Turning to this clonotype: A much larger clone differs by one base, so this may be a read error. The J gene is TRBJ2-1, the V gene TRBV20-1; D not certain. CDR3 length equals 15 residues. Trimming took off 0 bases at V and 3 bases at J, with 12 bases between the two ends. Germline lookup yields CDR1 DFQATT and CDR2 SNEGSKA (reference sequence). The CDR3 spells CSARDLRSLYNEQFF. Here the CDR3 DNA reads TGCAGTGCTAGAGATTTGAGGAGTCTCTACAATGAGCAGTTCTTC.

The gene calls are TRBV2 and TRBJ2-1; D gene ambiguous. V lost 2 bases, J lost 5 bases, and 10 bases lay in between. Germline CDR1 SNHLY, CDR2 FYNNEI. This CDR3 contains 14 residues. CDR3 sequence: CASSEMRNNNEQFF. Here the CDR3 DNA reads TGTGCCAGCAGTGAAATGCGCAATAACAATGAGCAGTTCTTC.

The rearrangement uses TRBV12-3 or TRBV12-4 and TRBJ2-2; tentatively, D is TRBD1 (6 bases). The germline V and J ends were trimmed by 3 bases and 6 bases, with 14 bases remaining between them. This CDR3 region has 15 residues. CDR3 sequence reads: CASSFLRGIAGELFF. Here the CDR3 DNA reads TGTGCCAGCAGTTTTCTTAGGGGGATAGCCGGGGAGCTGTTTTTT.

J is TRBJ2-4 and V is TRBV6-5, with a weak D call TRBD1 (5 bases). The CDR3 sequence is 15 residues long. Germline-derived CDR1 and CDR2 are MNHEY and SVGAGI. Trimming removed 7 bases at V and 8 bases at J, with 21 bases between. The CDR3 sequence: CASKQDKGLSDIQYF. CDR3 DNA sequence: TGTGCCAGCAAACAGGACAAGGGGCTAAGCGACATTCAGTACTTC.

Comment on this clonotype: A junction end diverges from the germline sequence, so it may reflect a read error. The chain recombines TRBV11-1 with TRBJ2-1; tentatively, D is TRBD1 (5 bases). CDR3 length: 14 residues. CDR1 and CDR2 from the germline V gene are SGHAT and FQDESV (reference sequence). The CDR3 protein is CASERWQGRGEQSF. DNA for the CDR3: TGTGCCAGCGAGAGGTGGCAGGGCCGCGGTGAGCAGTCCTTC.

The V and J genes are TRBV4-1 and TRBJ2-7; D is perhaps TRBD1 or TRBD2 (6 bases each). The germline gives CDR1 MGHRA, CDR2 YSYEKL. CDR3 length: 15 amino acids. V dropped 3 bases and J dropped 4 bases, with 16 bases sitting between them. CDR3 in amino acids: CASSQGGELSYEQYF. Here the CDR3 DNA reads TGCGCCAGCAGCCAGGGGGGCGAGCTCTCATACGAGCAGTACTTC.

The chain has TRBV5-4 and TRBJ2-7; 15 bases are shared with TRBD2. Germline V gene sequence: CDR1 SGHNT, CDR2 YYREEE (reference sequence). The ends lost 7 bases at V and 7 bases at J; junction bases unmatched: 9. The CDR3 is made up of 15 amino acids. This chain's CDR3 is CASGRGLAGGGEQYF. The CDR3 DNA is TGTGCCAGCGGTCGCGGACTAGCGGGAGGGGGTGAGCAGTACTTC.

The chain employs TRBV28 and TRBJ1-5; D remains unclear. Deletions cut 7 bases from V and 7 bases from J, with 20 bases between. Germline V gene data show CDR1 as MDHEN and CDR2 as SYDVKM. CDR3 length: 15 amino acids. This chain's CDR3 is CASIIPGSQSQPQHF. The CDR3 DNA reads TGTGCCAGCATCATCCCGGGGTCCCAGAGCCAGCCCCAGCATTTT.

As regards this clonotype: One base away lies a much larger clone, so this may be a sequencing read error. The V call is TRBV24-1, the J call TRBJ2-1; 8 bases are a match to TRBD2. Germline CDR1 reads KGHDR; CDR2 reads SFDVKD. V dropped 3 bases and J dropped 2; count of bases not matched to a gene: 5. CDR3 length: 16 amino acids. For the CDR3, the DNA is TGTGCCACCAGTGATGTAGCGGGATGGGCCTACAATGAGCAGTTCTTC. Its protein is CATSDVAGWAYNEQFF.

Note on this clonotype: The CDR3 does not end in the conserved phenylalanine or tryptophan, so this is likely a read error. The rearrangement joins TRBV10-3 to TRBJ2-5; possibly TRBD2 for D (5 bases). V was cut by 0 bases and J by 10 bases, with 12 bases left in between. This CDR3 region has 13 residues. The V gene's germline CDR1 is ENHRY and CDR2 SYGVKD. CDR3 DNA: TGTGCCATCAGTGAGTCACGAGGGCTGGGCCAGTACTTA. Protein product: CAISESRGLGQYL.

V and J are TRBV4-2 and TRBJ1-2; no reliable D call. Germline lookup yields CDR1 LGHNA and CDR2 YNFKEQ. V lost 2 bases to trimming and J lost 9 bases, with 16 bases between them. The CDR3 is 14 residues long. As DNA, the CDR3 is TGTGCCAGCAGCCAATCTACTTCGAGGGAGAGCTACACCTTC. This encodes CASSQSTSRESYTF.

Comments on this clonotype: The junction departs from the called germline gene at one end, perhaps through a read error. The rearrangement links TRBV29-1 to TRBJ2-7; D possibly corresponds to TRBD2 (5 bases). This CDR3 contains 13 residues. CDR1 is SQVTM and CDR2 is ANQGSEA in the germline V gene. The CDR3 sequence: CSATSEASYEQYF. The CDR3 DNA follows: TGCAGCGCGACGTCGGAGGCCTCCTACGAGCAGTATTTC.

Turning to this clonotype: Possible read error: a much larger clone is one base away. The chain recombines TRBV11-2 with TRBJ1-1, with D possibly TRBD1 on 5 matching bases. There are 13 residues in the CDR3. Germline V lookup: CDR1 SGHAT, CDR2 FQNNGV. The CDR3 region has the DNA TGTGGCAGCAGCTTAAGGGGGAACACTGAAGCTTTCTTT. Protein sequence: CGSSLRGNTEAFF.

Remarks on this clonotype: Since no conserved phenylalanine or tryptophan closes the CDR3, a read error is the likely cause. V is TRBV10-2 and J is TRBJ2-7; D ambiguous. Germline loops: CDR1 WSHSY, CDR2 SAAADI. Trimming left V 6 bases short and J 7 bases short, with 10 bases between. This CDR3 comprises 11 residues. The DNA of the CDR3 is TGCGCCAGCAGGAACGGACGAGAGCAGTACTTA. Translated, it gives CASRNGREQYL.

V gene TRBV20-1 combines with J gene TRBJ2-7, with D perhaps matching TRBD2 (5 bases). From germline, CDR1 is DFQATT and CDR2 SNEGSKA (reference sequence). Trimming left V 1 base short and J 10 bases short, with 23 bases between. The CDR3 totals 15 residues. The CDR3 DNA is TGCAGTGCTAGAGCGGGGTGGGCGGACGGCTATGAACAGTACTTC. It is translated as CSARAGWADGYEQYF.

As regards this clonotype: The conserved closing phenylalanine or tryptophan is absent in this CDR3, likely reflecting a read error. CDR3 sequence reads: CAGSYNRGSGNIQYL. The CDR3 bases are TGTGCCGGCAGTTACAACCGAGGTTCGGGGAACATTCAGTACCTC. This chain joins TRBV6-5 and TRBJ2-4; a possible D gene is TRBD2 (5 bases). Germline lookup yields CDR1 MNHEY and CDR2 SVGAGI. This CDR3 contains 15 residues.

The chain carries TRBV6-2 or TRBV6-3 and TRBJ1-5, with D possibly TRBD1 on 6 matching bases. V was shortened by 7 bases and J by 6 bases, with 16 bases between the two germline ends. Germline CDR1 and CDR2: MNHEY and SVGEGT. CDR3 length: 14 amino acids. The CDR3, as DNA: TGTGCCAGCAAGGATCAGGGGCATGGTCAGCCCCAGCATTTT. It is translated as CASKDQGHGQPQHF.